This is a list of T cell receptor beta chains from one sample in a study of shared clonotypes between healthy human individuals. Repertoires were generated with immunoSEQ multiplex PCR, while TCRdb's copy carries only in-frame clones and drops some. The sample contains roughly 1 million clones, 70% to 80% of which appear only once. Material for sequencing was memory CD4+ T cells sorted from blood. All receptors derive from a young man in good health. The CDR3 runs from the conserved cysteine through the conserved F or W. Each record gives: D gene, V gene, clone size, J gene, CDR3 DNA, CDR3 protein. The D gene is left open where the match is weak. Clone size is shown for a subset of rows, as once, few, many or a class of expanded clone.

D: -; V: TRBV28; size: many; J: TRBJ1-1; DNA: TGTGCCAGCAGTTTGGCCGACGGAGGTAACACTGAAGCTTTCTTT; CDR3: CASSLADGGNTEAFF
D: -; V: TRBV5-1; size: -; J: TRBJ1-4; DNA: TGCGCCAGCAGCTATGGGGGGCCTAATGAAAAACTGTTTTTT; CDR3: CASSYGGPNEKLFF
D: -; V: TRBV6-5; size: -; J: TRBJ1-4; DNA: TGTGCCAGTGCCGGCGAGTACAGGGAAAAACTGTTTTTT; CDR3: CASAGEYREKLFF
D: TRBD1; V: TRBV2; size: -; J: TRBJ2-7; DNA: TGTGCCAGCAGTGCCGGGACAGGGTCCCGCGAGCAGTACTTC; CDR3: CASSAGTGSREQYF
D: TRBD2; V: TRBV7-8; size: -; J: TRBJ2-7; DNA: TGTGCCAGCAGCCCGGGACTAGCGGGAGGTTCCGCCACCTACGAGCAGTACTTC; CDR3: CASSPGLAGGSATYEQYF
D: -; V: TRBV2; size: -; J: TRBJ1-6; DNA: TGTGCCAGCACCTCCGGGACATTTCATAATTCACCCCTCCACTTT; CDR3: CASTSGTFHNSPLHF
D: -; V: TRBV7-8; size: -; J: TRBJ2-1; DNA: TGTGCCAGCAGCTCCGGGACTGTCTCAAATGAGCAGTTCTTC; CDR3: CASSSGTVSNEQFF
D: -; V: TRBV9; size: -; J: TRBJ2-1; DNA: TGTGCCAGCAGCGGCGATGGGTACAATGAGCAGTTCTTC; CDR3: CASSGDGYNEQFF
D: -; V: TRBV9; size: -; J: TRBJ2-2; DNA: TGTGCCAGCAGCCCTATAGCGCCTCTCACCGGGGAGCTGTTTTTT; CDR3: CASSPIAPLTGELFF
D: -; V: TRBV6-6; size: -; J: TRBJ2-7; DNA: TGTGCCAGCAGTTACTCGAGTTACGAGCGGTACTTC; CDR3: CASSYSSYERYF
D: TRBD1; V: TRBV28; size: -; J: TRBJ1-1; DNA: TGTGCCAGCAGTCCCCCGGGACAGGGGAACACTGAAGCTTTCTTT; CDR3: CASSPPGQGNTEAFF
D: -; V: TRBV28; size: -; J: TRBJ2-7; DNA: TGTGCCAGCAGCAGGGACTACGAGCAGTACTTC; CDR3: CASSRDYEQYF
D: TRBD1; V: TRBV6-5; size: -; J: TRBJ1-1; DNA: TGTGCCAGCAGTTACTCCCAACAGGGGTGGAACACTGAAGCTTTCTTT; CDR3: CASSYSQQGWNTEAFF
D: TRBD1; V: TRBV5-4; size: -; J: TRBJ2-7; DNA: TGTGCCAGCAGCGCAACCGGGACAGGGAAGTACGAGCAGTACTTC; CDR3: CASSATGTGKYEQYF
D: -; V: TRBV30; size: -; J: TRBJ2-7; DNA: TGTGCCTGGAGTGTACGTGGGTACGAGCAGTACTTC; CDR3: CAWSVRGYEQYF
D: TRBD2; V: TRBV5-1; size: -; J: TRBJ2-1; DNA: TGCGCCAGCAGCAAGACTAGCGGGGGGCCGGATGAGCAGTTCTTC; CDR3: CASSKTSGGPDEQFF
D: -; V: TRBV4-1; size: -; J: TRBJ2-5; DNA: TGCGCCAGCAGCCAGGAAAACCTCGGGGAGACCCAGTACTTC; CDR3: CASSQENLGETQYF
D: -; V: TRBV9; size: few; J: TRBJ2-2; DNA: TGTGCCAGCAGCCCGAACCCGACAGCTAACACCGGGGAGCTGTTTTTT; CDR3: CASSPNPTANTGELFF
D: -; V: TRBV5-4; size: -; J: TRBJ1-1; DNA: TGTGCCAGCAGCTTGGCTGGGGCAGGGTTAGACACTGAAGCTTTCTTT; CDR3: CASSLAGAGLDTEAFF
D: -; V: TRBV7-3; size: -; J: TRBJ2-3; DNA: TGTGCCAGCAGCTCCGCCTCCCCAGATACGCAGTATTTT; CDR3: CASSSASPDTQYF
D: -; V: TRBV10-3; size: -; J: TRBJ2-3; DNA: TGTGCCATCTTAAGTTTGAGGGACCCCCTATTAGATACGCAGTATTTT; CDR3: CAILSLRDPLLDTQYF
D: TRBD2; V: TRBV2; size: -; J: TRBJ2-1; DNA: TGTGCCAGCAGTGACCGTAGCGGGGGAGCCAATGAGCAGTTCTTC; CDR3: CASSDRSGGANEQFF
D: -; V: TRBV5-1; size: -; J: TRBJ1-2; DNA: TGCGCCAGCAGCCCGGAGGGCTATGGCTACACCTTC; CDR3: CASSPEGYGYTF
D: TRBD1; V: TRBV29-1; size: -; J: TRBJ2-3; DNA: TGCAGCGTTGTGGCAGGGGGAAACACAGATACGCAGTATTTT; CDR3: CSVVAGGNTDTQYF
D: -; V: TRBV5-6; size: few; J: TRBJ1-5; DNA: TGTGCCAGCAGCTTGAGGAGAAATCAGCCCCAGCATTTT; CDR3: CASSLRRNQPQHF
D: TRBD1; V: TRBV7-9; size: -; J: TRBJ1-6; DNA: TGTGCCAGCAGCCCCCAGACAGGGAGGGCTTCACCCCTCCACTTT; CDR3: CASSPQTGRASPLHF
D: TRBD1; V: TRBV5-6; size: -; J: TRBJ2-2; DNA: TGTGCCAGCAGCTTAGTTCCAGGGGGCATCACCGGGGAGCTGTTTTTT; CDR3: CASSLVPGGITGELFF
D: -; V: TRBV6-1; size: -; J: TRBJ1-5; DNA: TGTGCCAGCAGTGACGGGGGTGGAAATCAGCCCCAGCATTTT; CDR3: CASSDGGGNQPQHF
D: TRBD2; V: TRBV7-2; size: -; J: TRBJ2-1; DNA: TGTGCCAGCAGCTTAGGGTCCCGCGGGAGGGTTTTGGATGAGCAGTTCTTC; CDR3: CASSLGSRGRVLDEQFF
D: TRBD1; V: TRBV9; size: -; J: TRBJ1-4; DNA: TGTGCCAGCAGCGCCTCAGACAGGGACAGACTGTTTTTT; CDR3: CASSASDRDRLFF
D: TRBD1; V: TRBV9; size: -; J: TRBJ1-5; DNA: TGTGCCAGCAGCGCCGGACAGGGAAGCAATCAGCCCCAGCATTTT; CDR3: CASSAGQGSNQPQHF
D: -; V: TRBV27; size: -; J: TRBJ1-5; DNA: TGTGCCAGCAGTCCCGGAGTAGGTGGGGATCAGCCCCAGCATTTT; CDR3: CASSPGVGGDQPQHF
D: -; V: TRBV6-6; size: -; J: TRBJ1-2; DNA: TGTGCCAGCAGGGGGGCGAACTATGGCTACACCTTC; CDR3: CASRGANYGYTF
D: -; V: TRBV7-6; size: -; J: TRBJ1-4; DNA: TGTGCCAGCAGCTTTTCCCTCTATGAAAAACTGTTTTTT; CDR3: CASSFSLYEKLFF
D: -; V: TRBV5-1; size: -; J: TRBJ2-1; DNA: TGCGCCAGCAGCCCCGACGTAGGTCATGAGCAGTTCTTC; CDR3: CASSPDVGHEQFF
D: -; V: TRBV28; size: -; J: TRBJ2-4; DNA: TGTGCCAGCAGTTCTAGTCAGTCATTTGCCAAAAACATTCAGTACTTC; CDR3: CASSSSQSFAKNIQYF
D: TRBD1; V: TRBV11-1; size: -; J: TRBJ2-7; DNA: TGTGCCAGCAGCTTGGACAGGCCGAACTACGAGCAGTACTTC; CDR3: CASSLDRPNYEQYF
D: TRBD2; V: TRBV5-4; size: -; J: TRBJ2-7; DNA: TGTGCCAGCAGCTTGGGGGAGGGCGGGCCCTCCTACGAGCAGTACTTC; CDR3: CASSLGEGGPSYEQYF
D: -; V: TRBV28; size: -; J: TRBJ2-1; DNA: TGTGCCAGCAGTTCCTACATCAATGAGCAGTTCTTC; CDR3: CASSSYINEQFF
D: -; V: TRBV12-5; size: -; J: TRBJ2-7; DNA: TGTGCTAGTGGTTTGGTGTTGTGGGATGGGCAGTACTTC; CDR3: CASGLVLWDGQYF
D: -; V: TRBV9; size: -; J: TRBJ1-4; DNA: TGTGCCAGCAGCGTCAGGAGTGCAACTAATGAAAAACTGTTTTTT; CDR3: CASSVRSATNEKLFF
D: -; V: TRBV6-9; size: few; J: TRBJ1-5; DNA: TGTGCCAGCAGTCTAGGCCCCGCGCGTCAGCCCCAGCATTTT; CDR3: CASSLGPARQPQHF
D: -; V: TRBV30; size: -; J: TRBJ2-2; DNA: TGTGCCTGGAGTCCACAGAACACCGGGGAGCTGTTTTTT; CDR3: CAWSPQNTGELFF
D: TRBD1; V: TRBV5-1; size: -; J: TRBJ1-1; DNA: TGCGCCAGCAGCACATGGACAGGCGCTGAAGCTTTCTTT; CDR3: CASSTWTGAEAFF
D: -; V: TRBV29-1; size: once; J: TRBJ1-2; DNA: TGCAGCGTTGAAGAATTAAACCGAAACAGTTGGACTAACTATGGCTACACCTTC; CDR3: CSVEELNRNSWTNYGYTF
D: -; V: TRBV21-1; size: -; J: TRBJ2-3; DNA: TGTGCCAGCATCGTCGACAGGGGACCAGAGGATACGCAGTATTTT; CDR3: CASIVDRGPEDTQYF
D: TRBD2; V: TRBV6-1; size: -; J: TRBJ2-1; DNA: TGTGCCAGCATGAGCGGGGGTAGGAAGTTCTTC; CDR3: CASMSGGRKFF
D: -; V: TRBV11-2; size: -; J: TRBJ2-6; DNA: TGTGCCAGCAGCCATAAGGGGGGGGCTGCCGGCATCCTGACTTTC; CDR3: CASSHKGGAAGILTF
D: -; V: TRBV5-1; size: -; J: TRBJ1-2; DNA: TGCGCCAGCAGCTTGGCCAGGCCTGAGGGCTACACCTTC; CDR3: CASSLARPEGYTF
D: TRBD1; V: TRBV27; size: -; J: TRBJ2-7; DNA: TGTGCCAGCAGTTTGGACAGGGGGCCCTACGAGCAGTACTTC; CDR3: CASSLDRGPYEQYF
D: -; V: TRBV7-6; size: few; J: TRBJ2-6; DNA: TGTGCCAGCAGCAAGCCCTCTGGGGCCAACGTCCTGACTTTC; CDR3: CASSKPSGANVLTF
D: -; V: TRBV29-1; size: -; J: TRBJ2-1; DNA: TGCAGCGTGCGGGAGTCTACAGGGAACTACAATGAGCAGTTCTTC; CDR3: CSVRESTGNYNEQFF
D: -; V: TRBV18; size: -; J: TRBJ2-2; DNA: TGTGCCAGCCGACCTTCAGGGGCCCCGAACACCGGGGAGCTGTTTTTT; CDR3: CASRPSGAPNTGELFF
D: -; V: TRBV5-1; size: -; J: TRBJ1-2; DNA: TGCGCCAGCAGCTCTGACACGTATGGCTACACCTTC; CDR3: CASSSDTYGYTF
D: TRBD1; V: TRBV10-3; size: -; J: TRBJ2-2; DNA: TGTGCCAGCCGGGACAGCGACACCGGGGAGCTGTTTTTT; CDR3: CASRDSDTGELFF
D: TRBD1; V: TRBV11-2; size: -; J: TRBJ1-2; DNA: TGTGCCAGCAGCACCCTGGGACAGGGACATGGCTACACCTTC; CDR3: CASSTLGQGHGYTF
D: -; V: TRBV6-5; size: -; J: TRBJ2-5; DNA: TGTGCCAGCAGTTACTCGAGTGGGTACCCCCAGTACTTC; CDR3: CASSYSSGYPQYF
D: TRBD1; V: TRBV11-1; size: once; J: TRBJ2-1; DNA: TGTGCCAGCAGCTTAACCGGACAGGGGACGGCTAATGAGCAGTTCTTC; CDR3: CASSLTGQGTANEQFF
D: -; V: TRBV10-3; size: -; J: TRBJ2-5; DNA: TGTGCCATCAGTGCGAGCAGGGCAGAGACCCAGTACTTC; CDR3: CAISASRAETQYF
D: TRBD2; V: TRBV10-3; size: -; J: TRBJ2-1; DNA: TGTGCCATCAGGCCGGGACTAGAGCACAATGAGCAGTTCTTC; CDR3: CAIRPGLEHNEQFF